This T cell receptor beta chain was sequenced for a study of blood T cell repertoires in COVID-19. Study as a whole: Specimens from acute and convalescent COVID-19 originated in the United States, Italy and Spain. PBMCs, B-cell-depleted T cells, or T cells provided the cDNA or gDNA that made up the material.

The method was immunoSEQ multiplex PCR; TCRdb's version includes in-frame clones alone and lacks a portion of them. The table lists some 300,000 clones, approximately 89% of them singletons, with roughly 6.9% in the top ten. The sample consisted of peripheral blood. The receptor was derived from a woman aged 30 to 39 who had recovered from COVID-19.

The chain's CDR3 is CASSLGGLYGYTF. In DNA form, the CDR3 reads TGTGCCAGCAGCCTGGGGGGGCTCTATGGCTACACCTTC. V is TRBV3-1 (or the pseudogene TRBV3-2) and J is TRBJ1-2; TRBD1 is a possible D gene (6 bases). V lost 4 bases and J lost 4, with 10 bases in between. The CDR3 has 13 residues. Germline values: CDR1 LGHDT, CDR2 YNNKEL (reference sequence).